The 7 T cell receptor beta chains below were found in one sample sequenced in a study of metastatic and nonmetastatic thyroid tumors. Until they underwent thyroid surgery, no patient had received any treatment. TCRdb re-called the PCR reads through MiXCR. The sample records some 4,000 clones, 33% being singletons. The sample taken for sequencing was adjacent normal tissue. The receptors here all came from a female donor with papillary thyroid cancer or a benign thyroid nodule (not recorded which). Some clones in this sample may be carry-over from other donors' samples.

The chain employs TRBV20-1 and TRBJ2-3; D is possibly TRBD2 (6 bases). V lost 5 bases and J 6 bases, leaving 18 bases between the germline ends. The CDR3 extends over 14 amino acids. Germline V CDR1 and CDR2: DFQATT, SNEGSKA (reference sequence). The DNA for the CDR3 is TGCAGTGCTTCCACTAGCTTTATTTGGGATACGCAGTATTTT. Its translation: CSASTSFIWDTQYF.

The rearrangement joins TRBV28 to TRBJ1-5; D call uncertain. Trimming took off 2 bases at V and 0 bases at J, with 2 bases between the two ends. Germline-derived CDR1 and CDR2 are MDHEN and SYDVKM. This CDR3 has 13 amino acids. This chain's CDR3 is CASSLLSNQPQHF. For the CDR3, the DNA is TGTGCCAGCAGTTTACTTAGCAATCAGCCCCAGCATTTT.

The CDR3 loop reads CASSQGIANPGNTIYF. The CDR3 region has the DNA TGTGCCAGCAGCCAAGGCATAGCGAATCCTGGAAACACCATATATTTT. J is TRBJ1-3 and V is TRBV14; unclear D gene. V was pared by 1 base and J by 2 bases, with 12 bases between. The germline gives CDR1 SGHDN, CDR2 FVKESK. The CDR3 has 16 amino acids.

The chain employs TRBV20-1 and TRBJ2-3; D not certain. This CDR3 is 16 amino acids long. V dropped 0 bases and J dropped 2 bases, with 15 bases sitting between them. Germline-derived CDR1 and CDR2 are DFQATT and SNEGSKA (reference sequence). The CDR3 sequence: CSARDRVKGVTDTQYF. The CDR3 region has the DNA TGCAGTGCTAGAGATCGAGTCAAGGGCGTCACAGATACGCAGTATTTT.

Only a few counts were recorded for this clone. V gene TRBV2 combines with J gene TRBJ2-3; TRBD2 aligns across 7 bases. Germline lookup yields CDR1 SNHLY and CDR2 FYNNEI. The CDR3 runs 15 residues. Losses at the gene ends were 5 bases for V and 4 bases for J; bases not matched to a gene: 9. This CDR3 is CASSLRRGSADTQYF. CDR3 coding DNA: TGTGCCAGCAGTCTCCGGCGGGGGAGCGCAGATACGCAGTATTTT. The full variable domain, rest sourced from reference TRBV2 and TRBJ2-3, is EPEVTQTPSHQVTQMGQEVILRCVPISNHLYFYWYRQILGQKVEFLVSFYNNEISEKSEIFDDQFSVERPDGSNFTLKIRSTKLEDSAMYFCASSLRRGSADTQYFGPGTRLTVL.

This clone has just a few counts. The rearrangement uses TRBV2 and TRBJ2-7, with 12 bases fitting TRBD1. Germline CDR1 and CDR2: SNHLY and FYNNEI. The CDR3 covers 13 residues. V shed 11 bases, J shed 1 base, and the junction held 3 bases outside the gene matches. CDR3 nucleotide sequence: TGTGCCGGGACAGGGGGCACTTCCTACGAGCAGTACTTC. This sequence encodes CAGTGGTSYEQYF.

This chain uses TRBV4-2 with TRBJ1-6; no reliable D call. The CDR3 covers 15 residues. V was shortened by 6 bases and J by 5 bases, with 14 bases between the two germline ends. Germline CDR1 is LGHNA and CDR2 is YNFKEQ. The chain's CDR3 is CASSERAADNSPLHF. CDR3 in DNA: TGTGCCAGCAGTGAACGGGCAGCGGATAATTCACCCCTCCACTTT.